These 20 T cell receptor beta chains were all obtained from the same sample, sequenced in a study of cytomegalovirus exposure and HLA in healthy donors. PCR used 60 Vbeta primers and 13 Jbeta primers. TCRdb's copy holds only in-frame clones and misses some; the assay was immunoSEQ multiplex PCR. The sample lists about 130,000 clones; over 8% were seen once. The source material was PBMCs. The receptors stem from a man in his forties in good health and CMV-seronegative.

This clone was counted only a few times. V gene TRBV19 combines with J gene TRBJ1-4; 8 positions match TRBD1. With V trimmed by 5 bases and J by 4 bases, 3 bases remained unmatched. The CDR3 is made up of 14 amino acids. Germline values: CDR1 LNHDA, CDR2 SQIVND (reference sequence). Here the CDR3 DNA reads TGTGCCAGTAGTCGGGGACAGGTTAATGAAAAACTGTTTTTT. Residues: CASSRGQVNEKLFF.

The chain couples TRBV10-3 to TRBJ2-5; TRBD2 aligns across 14 bases. Germline CDR1 ENHRY, CDR2 SYGVKD. The CDR3 has 16 amino acids. Unmatched junction bases numbered 3, after V lost 5 bases and J lost 1 base. In nucleotides, the CDR3 is TGTGCCATCAGTCCGGGACTAGCGGGGGCCCAAGAGACCCAGTACTTC. Translating gives CAISPGLAGAQETQYF.

This clone has just a few counts. The J gene is TRBJ1-4, the V gene TRBV27, with no clear D. V lost 3 bases and J lost 7, with 12 bases in between. The germline gives CDR1 MNHEY, CDR2 SMNVEV (reference sequence). This CDR3 is 14 amino acids long. Here the CDR3 DNA reads TGTGCCAGCAGTTTCGGTCATCTAGGTGAAAAACTGTTTTTT. Translated: CASSFGHLGEKLFF. Drawing the rest from reference TRBV27 and TRBJ1-4, the complete variable domain is EAQVTQNPRYLITVTGKKLTVTCSQNMNHEYMSWYRQDPGLGLRQIYYSMNVEVTDKGDVPEGYKVSRKEKRNFPLILESPSPNQTSLYFCASSFGHLGEKLFFGSGTQLSVL.

The rearrangement uses TRBV7-2 and TRBJ1-2, with 9 bases identical to TRBD1. The germline gives CDR1 SGHTA, CDR2 FQGNSA. The CDR3 length is 18 residues. V shed 4 bases, J shed 4 bases, and the junction held 16 bases outside the gene matches. The CDR3 is CASSYRAGTGISFYGYTF. The DNA of the CDR3 is TGTGCCAGCAGCTATCGAGCCGGGACAGGGATTTCCTTCTATGGCTACACCTTC.

The chain couples TRBV27 to TRBJ2-2; 9 nucleotides line up with TRBD1. The CDR3 has 15 residues. Losses at the gene ends were 4 bases for V and 3 bases for J; bases not matched to a gene: 3. Germline values: CDR1 MNHEY, CDR2 SMNVEV (reference sequence). This CDR3 is CASSWGQGYTGELFF. The CDR3 DNA reads TGTGCCAGCAGTTGGGGACAGGGCTACACCGGGGAGCTGTTTTTT.

This clone was observed a handful of times. The rearrangement uses TRBV10-3 and TRBJ1-4; the match to TRBD1 covers 7 bases. Germline V gene sequence: CDR1 ENHRY, CDR2 SYGVKD. CDR3 length: 14 residues. The V segment lost 4 bases and the J segment 7 bases; nucleotides outside the gene matches: 6. This CDR3 is CAISAGQDGEKLFF. In DNA, the CDR3 is TGTGCCATCAGTGCCGGACAGGATGGTGAAAAACTGTTTTTT.

The table lists this clone with a few counts. The chain combines TRBV29-1 with TRBJ1-2; TRBD1 matches at 7 bases. This CDR3 is 15 amino acids long. V lost 6 bases, J lost 0 bases, and 10 bases stayed unmatched. The germline gives CDR1 SQVTM, CDR2 ANQGSEA. CDR3 amino acids: CSVTYRDSSNYGYTF. The CDR3 DNA follows: TGCAGCGTAACTTACCGGGACAGTTCTAACTATGGCTACACCTTC. Full variable domain (missing parts from reference TRBV29-1 and TRBJ1-2): SAVISQKPSRDICQRGTSLTIQCQVDSQVTMMFWYRQQPGQSLTLIATANQGSEATYESGFVIDKFPISRPNLTFSTLTVSNMSPEDSSIYLCSVTYRDSSNYGYTFGSGTRLTVV.

The rearrangement uses TRBV29-1 and TRBJ2-1, with D maybe TRBD1 (6 bases). The V end was cut by 4 bases, the J end by 9 bases, with 13 bases between. Germline V gene lookup returns CDR1 SQVTM and CDR2 ANQGSEA. The CDR3 covers 12 residues. CDR3 DNA sequence: TGCAGCGTTGCCACAGGGTTGGGTGAGCAGTTCTTC. As protein: CSVATGLGEQFF.

This clone was observed once. The gene calls are TRBV4-1 and TRBJ2-3, with TRBD1 as a possible D gene (5 bases). Germline CDR1 is MGHRA and CDR2 is YSYEKL. This CDR3 comprises 13 residues. Trimming removed 0 bases at V and 4 bases at J, with 5 bases between. CDR3 nucleotide sequence: TGCGCCAGCAGCCAAGAAGGGGCAGATACGCAGTATTTT. Translated, it gives CASSQEGADTQYF.

J is TRBJ2-5 and V is TRBV7-2, with a possible D match to TRBD1 (5 bases). V was clipped by 0 bases and J by 5 bases, with 13 bases between them. The CDR3 is made up of 15 amino acids. From germline, CDR1 is SGHTA and CDR2 FQGNSA. In DNA form, the CDR3 reads TGTGCCAGCAGCTTAGCGGGGTCAGGGTTGGAGACCCAGTACTTC. Translation gives CASSLAGSGLETQYF.

V and J are TRBV2 and TRBJ2-2; D gene ambiguous. This CDR3 is 11 amino acids long. V was trimmed by 9 bases and J by 0 bases, leaving 2 bases between them. From germline, CDR1 is SNHLY and CDR2 FYNNEI. CDR3 sequence: CASTNTGELFF. For the CDR3, the DNA is TGTGCCAGTACGAACACCGGGGAGCTGTTTTTT.

The rearrangement links TRBV11-2 to TRBJ1-1; a weak D match, TRBD1 (5 bases). CDR3 length: 14 residues. The V and J ends lost 3 bases and 5 bases respectively, with 13 bases between them. Germline CDR1 reads SGHAT; CDR2 reads FQNNGV. The CDR3 sequence is CASSFGRRGTEAFF. The CDR3 bases are TGTGCCAGCAGCTTCGGACGGAGGGGAACTGAAGCTTTCTTT.

This clone was detected only a few times. The V call is TRBV7-8, the J call TRBJ2-7, with TRBD2 identical over 10 bases. This CDR3 spans 15 amino acids. J gave up 2 bases and V 5 bases, and 6 bases lay outside the gene matches. From germline, CDR1 is SGHVS and CDR2 FQNEAQ. CDR3 coding DNA: TGTGCCAGCAGCAAACTAGCGGGGACAACCTACGAGCAGTACTTC. It yields the protein CASSKLAGTTYEQYF.

This clone was found a few times. The chain joins TRBV9 to TRBJ1-2, with TRBD1 as a possible D gene (6 bases). V gave up 3 bases and J gave up 2 bases, with 14 bases separating them. This CDR3 contains 15 residues. From germline, CDR1 is SGDLS and CDR2 YYNGEE. CDR3 sequence: CASSATLQGNYGYTF. CDR3 sequence (DNA): TGTGCCAGCAGCGCCACGTTGCAGGGGAACTATGGCTACACCTTC.

J is TRBJ2-5 and V is TRBV19; D unresolved. In germline, CDR1 is LNHDA, CDR2 SQIVND (reference sequence). V was shortened by 3 bases and J by 9 bases, with 8 bases between the two germline ends. The CDR3 is 11 residues long. CDR3 sequence (DNA): TGTGCCAGTAGTATGGGCCCGGCCCAGTACTTC. It specifies CASSMGPAQYF.

The chain links TRBV29-1 to TRBJ1-1; D possibly corresponds to TRBD1 (6 bases). There are 11 residues in the CDR3. V shed 7 bases and J shed 5 bases, with 11 bases lying between them. Germline V gene lookup returns CDR1 SQVTM and CDR2 ANQGSEA. CDR3 residues: CSARTETEAFF. CDR3 in DNA: TGCAGCGCCCGGACAGAGACTGAAGCTTTCTTT.

This chain links TRBV21-1 with TRBJ2-2; TRBD1 was called by the table and not checked on the DNA. TRBV21-1 is shown as a pseudogene. The CDR3 has 17 amino acids. CDR3 DNA sequence: TGTGCCAGCGAAGAGGCAGGGAATAAGGCGAGGCCCGGGGAGCTGTTTTTT. Translating gives CASEEAGNKARPGELFF.

This clone has only a few counts. The chain recombines TRBV29-1 with TRBJ1-1; D is possibly TRBD1 (6 bases). The CDR3 is 12 residues long. V shed 7 bases and J shed 1 base, with 10 bases lying between them. Looked up from germline, CDR1 is SQVTM and CDR2 is ANQGSEA. For the CDR3, the DNA is TGCAGCGGACAGGCCACGAACACTGAAGCTTTCTTT. Its protein product is CSGQATNTEAFF.

This clone was counted a few times. This chain connects TRBV27 to TRBJ2-3; D perhaps matches TRBD1 (6 bases). V lost 5 bases, J lost 2 bases, and 14 bases lay in between. The CDR3 has 15 residues. The germline V gene has CDR1 MNHEY and CDR2 SMNVEV (reference sequence). CDR3 in DNA: TGTGCCAGCAGTCACGGGACAATCACCACAGATACGCAGTATTTT. Its protein product is CASSHGTITTDTQYF.

In its sample, this clone was seen a few times. The gene calls are TRBV28 and TRBJ1-5; TRBD1 agrees at 7 bases. This CDR3 spans 15 amino acids. J lost 6 bases, V lost 4 bases, and 9 bases had no gene match. Germline CDR1 is MDHEN and CDR2 is SYDVKM. CDR3 nucleotide sequence: TGTGCCAGCAGTTCCCATAAAACAGGGGCTCAGCCCCAGCATTTT. This translates into CASSSHKTGAQPQHF.